The clone carrying this T cell receptor (beta chain) was counted ten times or more. What it binds is unknown. Time point here: newly diagnosed GD, antithyroid drugs for less than 3 months. Making the TCR library involved RNA that had been extracted from PBMCs. These data are taken from a study of regulatory T cells in long-lasting Graves disease. Findings and caveats of the study: Sample size, which was small, may have reduced accuracy. Less diverse TCR repertoires were seen in persistent Graves' patients than in newly diagnosed ones.

The CDR3 length is 15 residues. The ends were cut back, 3 bases at V and 9 bases at J, with 15 bases in the middle. Per the germline V gene, CDR1 is KGHSH and CDR2 is LQKENI. CDR3 regions were amplified by Arm-PCR using iRepertoire HTBI primers to build TCR beta libraries. Each CDR3 protein is one row after TCRdb ran MiXCR on the multiplex PCR reads. The repertoire has around 500,000 distinct CDR3 sequences, more than 10% of them found once; the top ten carry about 8.3%. The sample was also linked to a second study, of T cells in Graves' hyperthyroidism and ophthalmopathy. Per that study: Ophthalmopathy, which appeared later, was predicted by the model a median about 6 months before onset.

Sequencing used peripheral blood mononuclear cells (PBMCs), obtained at new diagnosis, from a patient treated with antithyroid drugs. The clonotype comes from a woman aged 25 to 39 with Graves disease. The chain uses TRBV18 and TRBJ1-6, with D possibly matching TRBD1 (5 bases). In DNA, the CDR3 is TGTGCCAGCTCACCTCCAGGGTCTCTTTTTTCACCCCTCCACTTT. Its protein product is CASSPPGSLFSPLHF.